This T cell receptor (beta chain) derives from a study of cytomegalovirus exposure and HLA in healthy donors. General study points: Three chains tied to CMV proved CMV antigen-specific in vitro.

The donors were in the approximately 110-subject validation cohort; that cohort was separate from the roughly 700-subject first cohort. A remark on this clone: No antigen is known for it.

Only in-frame clones appear in the TCRdb table, and some are missing; sequencing was by immunoSEQ multiplex PCR. The table shows approximately 60,000 clones, with over 90% occurring only once. CDR3 length equals 13 residues. V gave up 5 bases and J gave up 7 bases; unmatched junction bases: 6. CDR1 SGHVS and CDR2 FNYEAQ come from the germline V gene. The sequence derives from a woman aged 18-35 years in good health and CMV-seronegative. Sequencing was performed on PBMCs. The chain links TRBV7-6 to TRBJ2-7; 9 nucleotides align to TRBD2. For the CDR3, the DNA is TGTGCCAGCAGCGCGCTAGCGGGATCAGAGCAGTACGTC. It is translated as CASSALAGSEQYV.